This T cell receptor beta chain originates from a study of T cell responses to AZD1222 COVID-19 vaccine. Pooled in the analysis were second doses at about 4 or about 12 weeks. CDR1 and CDR2 from the germline V gene are MDHEN and SYDVKM. Trimming stripped 10 bases from V and 0 bases from J, with 16 bases between. This CDR3 region has 16 residues. TCRdb keeps only in-frame clones here, not all; method: immunoSEQ multiplex PCR. The top ten hold about 29% of the sample, which has 120,000 or so clones, around 84% seen once. The sample here was peripheral blood, taken 28 days after the second AZD1222 dose. This clonotype originated in an adult who received the AZD1222 COVID-19 vaccine. The chain links TRBV28 to TRBJ1-6; D is uncertain. CDR3 sequence reads: CATRTRANSYNSPLHF. Written as DNA, the CDR3 is TGTGCCACCCGGACCCGCGCGAACTCCTATAATTCACCCCTCCACTTT.